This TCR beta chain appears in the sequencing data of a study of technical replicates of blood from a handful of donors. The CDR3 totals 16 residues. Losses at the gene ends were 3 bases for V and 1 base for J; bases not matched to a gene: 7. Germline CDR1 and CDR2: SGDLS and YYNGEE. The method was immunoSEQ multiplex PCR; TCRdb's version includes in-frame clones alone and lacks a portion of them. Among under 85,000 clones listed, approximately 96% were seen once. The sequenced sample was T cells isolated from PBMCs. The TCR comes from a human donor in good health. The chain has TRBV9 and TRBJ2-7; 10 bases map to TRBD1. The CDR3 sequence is CASSEPRDRGSYEQYF. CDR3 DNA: TGTGCCAGCAGCGAGCCCCGGGACAGGGGTTCCTACGAGCAGTACTTC.